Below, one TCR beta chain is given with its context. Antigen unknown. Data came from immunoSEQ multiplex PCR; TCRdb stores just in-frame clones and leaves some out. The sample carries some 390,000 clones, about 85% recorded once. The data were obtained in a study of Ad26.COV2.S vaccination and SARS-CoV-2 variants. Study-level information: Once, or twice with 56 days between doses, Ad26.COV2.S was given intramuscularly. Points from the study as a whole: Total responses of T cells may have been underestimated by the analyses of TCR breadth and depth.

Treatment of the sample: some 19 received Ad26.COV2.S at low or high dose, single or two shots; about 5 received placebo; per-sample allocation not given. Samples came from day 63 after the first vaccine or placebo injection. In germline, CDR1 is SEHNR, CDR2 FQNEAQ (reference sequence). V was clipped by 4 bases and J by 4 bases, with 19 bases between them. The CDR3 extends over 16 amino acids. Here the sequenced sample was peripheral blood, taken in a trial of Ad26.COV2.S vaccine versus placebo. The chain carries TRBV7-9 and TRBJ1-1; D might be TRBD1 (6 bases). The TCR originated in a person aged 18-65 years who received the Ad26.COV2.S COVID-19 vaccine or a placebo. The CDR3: CASSSPESRGSTEAFF. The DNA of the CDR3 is TGTGCCAGCAGCTCCCCGGAGTCAAGGGGGAGCACTGAAGCTTTCTTT. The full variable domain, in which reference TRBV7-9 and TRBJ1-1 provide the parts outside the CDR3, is DTGVSQNPRHKITKRGQNVTFRCDPISEHNRLYWYRQTLGQGPEFLTYFQNEAQLEKSRLLSDRFSAERPKGSFSTLEIQRTEQGDSAMYLCASSSPESRGSTEAFFGQGTRLTVV.